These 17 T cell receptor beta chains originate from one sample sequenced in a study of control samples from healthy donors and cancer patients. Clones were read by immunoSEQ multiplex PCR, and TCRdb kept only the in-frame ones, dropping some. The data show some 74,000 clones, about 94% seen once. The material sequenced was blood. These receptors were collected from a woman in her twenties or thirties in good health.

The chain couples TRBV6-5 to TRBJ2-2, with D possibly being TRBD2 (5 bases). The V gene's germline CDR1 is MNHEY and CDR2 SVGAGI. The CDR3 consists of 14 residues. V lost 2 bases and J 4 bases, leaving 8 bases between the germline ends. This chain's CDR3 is CASSYSEGTGELFF. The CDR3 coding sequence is TGTGCCAGCAGTTACAGCGAGGGCACCGGGGAGCTGTTTTTT.

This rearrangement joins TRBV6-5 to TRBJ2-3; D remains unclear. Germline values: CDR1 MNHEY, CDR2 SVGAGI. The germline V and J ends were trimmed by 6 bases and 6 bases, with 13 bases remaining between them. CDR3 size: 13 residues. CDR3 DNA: TGTGCCAGCAGGATTACGGAATGGGATACGCAGTATTTT. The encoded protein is CASRITEWDTQYF.

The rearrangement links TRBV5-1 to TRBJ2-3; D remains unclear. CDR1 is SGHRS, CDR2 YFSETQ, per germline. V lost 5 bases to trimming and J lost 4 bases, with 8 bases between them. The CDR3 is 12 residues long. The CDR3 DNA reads TGCGCCAGCAGGTACGGCTCAGATACGCAGTATTTT. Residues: CASRYGSDTQYF. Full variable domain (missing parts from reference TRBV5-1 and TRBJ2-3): KAGVTQTPRYLIKTRGQQVTLSCSPISGHRSVSWYQQTPGQGLQFLFEYFSETQRNKGNFPGRFSGRQFSNSRSEMNVSTLELGDSALYLCASRYGSDTQYFGPGTRLTVL.

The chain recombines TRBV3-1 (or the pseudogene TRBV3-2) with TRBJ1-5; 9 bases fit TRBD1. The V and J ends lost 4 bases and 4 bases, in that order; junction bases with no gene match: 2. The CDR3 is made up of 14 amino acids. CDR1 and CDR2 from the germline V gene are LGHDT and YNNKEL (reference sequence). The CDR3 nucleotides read TGTGCCAGCAGCCCAGGACAGGGGAATCAGCCCCAGCATTTT. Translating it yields CASSPGQGNQPQHF.

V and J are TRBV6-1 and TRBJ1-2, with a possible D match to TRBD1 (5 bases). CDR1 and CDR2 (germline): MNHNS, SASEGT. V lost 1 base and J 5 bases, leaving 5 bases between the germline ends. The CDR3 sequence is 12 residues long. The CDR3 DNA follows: TGTGCCAGCAGTGAAGGGGGGTATGGCTACACCTTC. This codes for CASSEGGYGYTF.

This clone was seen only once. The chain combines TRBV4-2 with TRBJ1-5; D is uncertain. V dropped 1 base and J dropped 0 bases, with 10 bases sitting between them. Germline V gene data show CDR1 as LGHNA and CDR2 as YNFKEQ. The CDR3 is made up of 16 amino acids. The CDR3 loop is CASSQGKHPSNQPQHF. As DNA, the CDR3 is TGTGCCAGCAGCCAAGGGAAGCACCCTAGCAATCAGCCCCAGCATTTT.

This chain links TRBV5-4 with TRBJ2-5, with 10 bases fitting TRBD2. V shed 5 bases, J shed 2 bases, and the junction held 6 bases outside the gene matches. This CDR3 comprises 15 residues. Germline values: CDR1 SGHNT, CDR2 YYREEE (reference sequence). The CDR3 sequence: CASRARTSGQETQYF. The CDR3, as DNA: TGTGCCAGCAGGGCGCGGACTAGCGGACAAGAGACCCAGTACTTC. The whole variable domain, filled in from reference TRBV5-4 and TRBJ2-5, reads ETGVTQSPTHLIKTRGQQVTLRCSSQSGHNTVSWYQQALGQGPQFIFQYYREEENGRGNFPPRFSGLQFPNYSSELNVNALELDDSALYLCASRARTSGQETQYFGPGTRLLVL.

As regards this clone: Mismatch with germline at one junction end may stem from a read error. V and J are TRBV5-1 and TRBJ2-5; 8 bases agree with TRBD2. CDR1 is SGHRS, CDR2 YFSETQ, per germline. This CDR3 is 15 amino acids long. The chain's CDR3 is CASGLTGTSQQTQYF. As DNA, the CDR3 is TGCGCCAGCGGCTTAACCGGGACTAGTCAGCAGACCCAGTACTTC. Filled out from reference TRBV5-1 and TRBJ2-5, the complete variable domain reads KAGVTQTPRYLIKTRGQQVTLSCSPISGHRSVSWYQQTPGQGLQFLFEYFSETQRNKGNFPGRFSGRQFSNSRSEMNVSTLELGDSALYLCASGLTGTSQQTQYFGPGTRLLVL.

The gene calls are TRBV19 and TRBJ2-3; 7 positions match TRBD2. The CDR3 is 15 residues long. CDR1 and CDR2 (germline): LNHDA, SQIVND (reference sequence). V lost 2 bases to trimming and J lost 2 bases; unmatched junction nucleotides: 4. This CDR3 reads CASSITSAITDTQYF. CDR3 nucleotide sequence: TGTGCCAGTAGTATAACTAGCGCGATCACAGATACGCAGTATTTT.

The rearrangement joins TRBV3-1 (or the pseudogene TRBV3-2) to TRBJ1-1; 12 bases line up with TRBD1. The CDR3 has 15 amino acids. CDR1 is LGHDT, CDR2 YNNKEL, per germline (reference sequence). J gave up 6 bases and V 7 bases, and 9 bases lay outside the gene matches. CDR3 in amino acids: CASNLKGQGASEAFF. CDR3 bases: TGTGCCAGCAACCTAAAGGGACAGGGGGCGTCTGAAGCTTTCTTT.

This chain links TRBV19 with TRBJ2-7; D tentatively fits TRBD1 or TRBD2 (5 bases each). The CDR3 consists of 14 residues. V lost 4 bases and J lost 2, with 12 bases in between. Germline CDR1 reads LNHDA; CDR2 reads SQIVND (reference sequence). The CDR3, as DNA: TGTGCCAGTAGTAGAGGGACGGATACCTACGAGCAGTACTTC. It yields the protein CASSRGTDTYEQYF.

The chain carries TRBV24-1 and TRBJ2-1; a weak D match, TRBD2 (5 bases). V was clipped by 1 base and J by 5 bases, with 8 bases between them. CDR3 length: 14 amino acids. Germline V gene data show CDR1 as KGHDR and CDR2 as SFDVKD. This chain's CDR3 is CATSDLDGNNEQFF. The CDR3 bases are TGTGCCACCAGTGATTTAGACGGGAACAATGAGCAGTTCTTC.

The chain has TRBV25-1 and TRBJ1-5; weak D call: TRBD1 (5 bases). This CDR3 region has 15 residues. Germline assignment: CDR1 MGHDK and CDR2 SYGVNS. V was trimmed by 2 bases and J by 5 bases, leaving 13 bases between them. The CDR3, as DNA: TGTGCCAGCAGTGAACAGGGAGGTCCTCATCAGCCCCAGCATTTT. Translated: CASSEQGGPHQPQHF.

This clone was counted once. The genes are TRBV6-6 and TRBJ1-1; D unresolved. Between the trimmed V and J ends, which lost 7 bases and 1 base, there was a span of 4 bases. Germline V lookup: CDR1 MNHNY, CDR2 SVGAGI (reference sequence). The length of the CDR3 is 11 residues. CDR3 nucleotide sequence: TGTGCCAGCAATGGGAACACTGAAGCTTTCTTT. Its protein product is CASNGNTEAFF.

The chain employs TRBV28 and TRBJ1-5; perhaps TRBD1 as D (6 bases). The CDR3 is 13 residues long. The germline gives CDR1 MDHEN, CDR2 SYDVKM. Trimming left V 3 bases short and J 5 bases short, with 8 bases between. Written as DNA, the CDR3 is TGTGCCAGCAGTTTGCCAGGGGATCAGCCCCAGCATTTT. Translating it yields CASSLPGDQPQHF.

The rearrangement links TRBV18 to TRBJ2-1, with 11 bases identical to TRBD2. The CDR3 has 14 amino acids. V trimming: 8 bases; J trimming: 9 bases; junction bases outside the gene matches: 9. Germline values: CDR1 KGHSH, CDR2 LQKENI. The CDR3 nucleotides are TGTGCCAGCACCCCTAGCGGGGGGCGCGGTGAGCAGTTCTTC. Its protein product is CASTPSGGRGEQFF. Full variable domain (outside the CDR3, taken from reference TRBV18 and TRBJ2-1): NAGVMQNPRHLVRRRGQEARLRCSPMKGHSHVYWYRQLPEEGLKFMVYLQKENIIDESGMPKERFSAEFPKEGPSILRIQQVVRGDSAAYFCASTPSGGRGEQFFGPGTRLTVL.

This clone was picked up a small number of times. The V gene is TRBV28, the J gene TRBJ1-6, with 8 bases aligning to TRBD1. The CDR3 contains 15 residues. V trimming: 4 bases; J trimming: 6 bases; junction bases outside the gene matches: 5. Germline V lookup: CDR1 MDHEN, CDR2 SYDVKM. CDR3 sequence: CASSSQGAGNSPLHF. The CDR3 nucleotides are TGTGCCAGCAGTTCGCAGGGGGCCGGTAATTCACCCCTCCACTTT.